This TCR beta chain was sequenced in a study of Graves' ophthalmopathy and Graves' hyperthyroidism. Study results and caveats: A 13-signature model separated ophthalmopathy from stable hyperthyroidism, 87.88% sensitivity, approximately 84% specificity.

The V and J ends lost 3 bases and 4 bases, in that order; junction bases with no gene match: 5. CDR1 is MGHRA and CDR2 is YSYEKL in the germline V gene. The CDR3 runs to 15 residues. Transcripts of RNA were the source for amplifying TCR beta CDR3 regions. Scientists carried out first-round RT-PCR using HTBI primers and then a second-round multiplex PCR. TCRdb called the multiplex PCR reads again in MiXCR, with one record for every CDR3 protein. Of 900,000 to 1,200,000 distinct CDR3 sequences listed, about two fifths were seen once; the top ten hold 11%. The sample holds many counts of this clonotype. Antigen unknown.

Sequenced input: peripheral blood or thyroid tissue (not recorded which). The TCR originated in an adult man with Graves' hyperthyroidism. This chain links TRBV4-1 with TRBJ2-2; 7 nucleotides line up with TRBD1. In DNA form, the CDR3 reads TGCGCCAGCAGCCAGGCCTCAGGGGGCACCGGGGAGCTGTTTTTT. It yields the protein CASSQASGGTGELFF.